This T cell receptor beta chain derives from a study of technical replicates of blood from a few donors. The protocol was immunoSEQ multiplex PCR, while the TCRdb copy is restricted to in-frame clones and leaves out a portion. The top ten clones hold roughly 0.38% of a sample with some 74,000 clones, approximately 90% of them seen once. Germline CDR1 reads MNHEY; CDR2 reads SMNVEV (reference sequence). The CDR3 runs to 23 residues. The V and J ends lost 8 bases and 5 bases respectively, with 45 bases between them. This chain links TRBV27 with TRBJ1-2; D unclear. The sample consisted of T cells isolated from PBMCs. The source of this sequence is a human donor in good health. CDR3 loop: CASEGARVPFNLGPPPEFYGYTF. The CDR3 bases are TGTGCCAGCGAGGGAGCCCGGGTGCCGTTTAATCTGGGTCCCCCGCCCGAGTTTTATGGCTACACCTTC.